This paragraph covers one T cell receptor (beta chain) sequence. The antigen remains undetermined. The data are from a study of early stage breast cancer tumors. Looking at the study overall: Twelve of the 16 invasive tumors were ER+, PR+ and HER2-. Roughly 10-fold was the mean read coverage per sample. Findings of the study overall: Comparing each tissue with blood distinguished tumor from normal in about 90% of the 16 patients. Compared with adjacent normal breast tissue, tumors showed roughly 2.4-fold greater T cell density and higher clonality.

Assay: immunoSEQ multiplex PCR; the TCRdb copy retains only in-frame clones and omits some. The sample carries roughly 56,000 clones, more than 60% recorded once. V was clipped by 0 bases and J by 2 bases, with 13 bases between them. The CDR3 sequence is 16 residues long. The germline V gene encodes CDR1 SGHAT and CDR2 FQNNGV. Sequences were obtained from blood. This clonotype was obtained from a person aged 30-39 years with breast cancer. The genes are TRBV11-2 and TRBJ1-1; unclear D gene. CDR3 region: CASSLDWEQLNTEAFF. For the CDR3, the DNA is TGTGCCAGCAGCTTAGATTGGGAACAGTTAAACACTGAAGCTTTCTTT. Supplemented by reference TRBV11-2 and TRBJ1-1, the full variable domain reads EAGVAQSPRYKIIEKRQSVAFWCNPISGHATLYWYQQILGQGPKLLIQFQNNGVVDDSQLPKDRFSAERLKGVDSTLKIQPAKLEDSAVYLCASSLDWEQLNTEAFFGQGTRLTVV.